These T cell receptor beta chains were read from a single sample in a study of shared clonotypes between healthy human individuals. The data were produced by immunoSEQ multiplex PCR, yet TCRdb's version contains in-frame clones alone and is incomplete. The sample lists some 2 million clones, over 85% occurring once. The sample comprised naive CD8+ T cells sorted from blood. The receptors originated from a man between 18 and 29 years old in good health. CDR3s include the opening cysteine and the closing phenylalanine or tryptophan. The order of the fields is J gene, clone size, V gene, D gene, CDR3 DNA, CDR3 protein. D genes are given only for firm matches. Only part of the rows carry a size: once, few, many, or a class if the clone is expanded.

j_gene: TRBJ2-3
abundance: NA
v_gene: TRBV7-9
d_gene: NA
CDR3nt: TGTGCCAGCAGCTTATCCGGGACCCGCGATACGCAGTATTTT
CDR3aa: CASSLSGTRDTQYF

j_gene: TRBJ1-1
abundance: NA
v_gene: TRBV11-1
d_gene: NA
CDR3nt: TGTGCCAGCAGCTTAGTCGGGCTGGCAGCTCGCGCGGCTTTCTTT
CDR3aa: CASSLVGLAARAAFF

j_gene: TRBJ2-5
abundance: NA
v_gene: TRBV13
d_gene: TRBD1
CDR3nt: TGTGCCAGCAGCTTCCAGACAGGGGCCGAACAAGAGACCCAGTACTTC
CDR3aa: CASSFQTGAEQETQYF

j_gene: TRBJ2-7
abundance: NA
v_gene: TRBV7-9
d_gene: NA
CDR3nt: TGTGCCAGCAGCTCCCCAGGGGCCCACGAGCAGTACTTC
CDR3aa: CASSSPGAHEQYF

j_gene: TRBJ1-2
abundance: NA
v_gene: TRBV29-1
d_gene: TRBD1
CDR3nt: TGCAGCGTCGTTCGGACAGGGGAGTATGGCTACACCTTC
CDR3aa: CSVVRTGEYGYTF

j_gene: TRBJ1-4
abundance: NA
v_gene: TRBV19
d_gene: NA
CDR3nt: TGTGCCAGTAGTTCGCGGGCGGCCGGTAATGAAAAACTGTTTTTT
CDR3aa: CASSSRAAGNEKLFF

j_gene: TRBJ1-2
abundance: NA
v_gene: TRBV27
d_gene: NA
CDR3nt: TGTGCCAGCAGTTTCGGGCGGGGGTATGGCTACACCTTC
CDR3aa: CASSFGRGYGYTF

j_gene: TRBJ2-5
abundance: NA
v_gene: TRBV27
d_gene: TRBD1
CDR3nt: TGTGCCAGCAGTTTAACAAACAGGGGGGAGACCCAGTACTTC
CDR3aa: CASSLTNRGETQYF

j_gene: TRBJ2-7
abundance: NA
v_gene: TRBV11-1
d_gene: NA
CDR3nt: TGTGCCAGCAGCTCGCTACAGAACTACGAGCAGTACTTC
CDR3aa: CASSSLQNYEQYF

j_gene: TRBJ2-7
abundance: NA
v_gene: TRBV5-1
d_gene: TRBD1
CDR3nt: TGCGCCAGCAGCGAAACAGGGGGAGAGCAGTACTTC
CDR3aa: CASSETGGEQYF

j_gene: TRBJ2-5
abundance: NA
v_gene: TRBV19
d_gene: NA
CDR3nt: TGTGCCAGTAGTATAGTCCGATGGGAGACCCAGTACTTC
CDR3aa: CASSIVRWETQYF

j_gene: TRBJ1-4
abundance: NA
v_gene: TRBV7-9
d_gene: NA
CDR3nt: TGTGCCAGCAGCTCACAGGAGGAGAATGAAAAACTGTTTTTT
CDR3aa: CASSSQEENEKLFF

j_gene: TRBJ2-7
abundance: NA
v_gene: TRBV19
d_gene: NA
CDR3nt: TGTGCCAGTCCTCCCCGAGGAGACGAGCAGTACTTC
CDR3aa: CASPPRGDEQYF

j_gene: TRBJ1-1
abundance: few
v_gene: TRBV7-9
d_gene: NA
CDR3nt: TGTGCCAGCAGTTCGTCCACTGAAGCTTTCTTT
CDR3aa: CASSSSTEAFF

j_gene: TRBJ2-2
abundance: NA
v_gene: TRBV6-1
d_gene: NA
CDR3nt: TGTGCCAGCAGTGCCCAGGGGATCACCGGGGAGCTGTTTTTT
CDR3aa: CASSAQGITGELFF

j_gene: TRBJ2-1
abundance: NA
v_gene: TRBV7-3
d_gene: NA
CDR3nt: TGTGCCAGCAGCTTATCTCACGTGCAGCCAAGCTCCTACAATGAGCAGTTCTTC
CDR3aa: CASSLSHVQPSSYNEQFF

j_gene: TRBJ2-7
abundance: NA
v_gene: TRBV29-1
d_gene: TRBD1
CDR3nt: TGCAGCGTTGAAGACCGGGACAGGGGCTACGAGCAGTACTTC
CDR3aa: CSVEDRDRGYEQYF

j_gene: TRBJ2-1
abundance: once
v_gene: TRBV4-2
d_gene: TRBD2
CDR3nt: TGTGCCAGCAGCCAAGTGGCTAGCGGGGGTGTAGAGCAGTTCTTC
CDR3aa: CASSQVASGGVEQFF

j_gene: TRBJ2-7
abundance: NA
v_gene: TRBV4-1
d_gene: NA
CDR3nt: TGCGCCAGCAGTCAGGGACCTCCCTACGAGCAGTACTTC
CDR3aa: CASSQGPPYEQYF

j_gene: TRBJ2-7
abundance: few
v_gene: TRBV10-3
d_gene: NA
CDR3nt: TGTGCCATCGGATCAGGGTCCGCCATCCAGTACGAGCAGTACTTC
CDR3aa: CAIGSGSAIQYEQYF

j_gene: TRBJ1-5
abundance: NA
v_gene: TRBV6-1
d_gene: NA
CDR3nt: TGTGCCAGCAGTGATTTGGACAGACCAGATGGCAATCAGCCCCAGCATTTT
CDR3aa: CASSDLDRPDGNQPQHF

j_gene: TRBJ1-2
abundance: NA
v_gene: TRBV30
d_gene: NA
CDR3nt: TGTGCCTGGATGAGGCTTAACTATGGCTACACCTTC
CDR3aa: CAWMRLNYGYTF

j_gene: TRBJ1-4
abundance: NA
v_gene: TRBV18
d_gene: NA
CDR3nt: TGTGCCAGCTCACCCGTCGGGTCAACTAATGAAAAACTGTTTTTT
CDR3aa: CASSPVGSTNEKLFF

j_gene: TRBJ2-7
abundance: NA
v_gene: TRBV7-9
d_gene: NA
CDR3nt: TGTGCCAGCAGCTTAGCCGGTGGAGACGAGCAGTACTTC
CDR3aa: CASSLAGGDEQYF

j_gene: TRBJ2-1
abundance: once
v_gene: TRBV27
d_gene: TRBD2
CDR3nt: TGTGCCAGCAGGCTAGCGGGAGGATCCTCCTACAATGAGCAGTTCTTC
CDR3aa: CASRLAGGSSYNEQFF

j_gene: TRBJ2-7
abundance: NA
v_gene: TRBV29-1
d_gene: NA
CDR3nt: TGCAGCGCCGGGACGGAGGAGCAGTACTTC
CDR3aa: CSAGTEEQYF

j_gene: TRBJ2-7
abundance: NA
v_gene: TRBV7-9
d_gene: TRBD1
CDR3nt: TGTGCCAGCAGCGCACAGGGGGCCGGGATCGAGCAGTACTTC
CDR3aa: CASSAQGAGIEQYF

j_gene: TRBJ2-2
abundance: once
v_gene: TRBV13
d_gene: TRBD1
CDR3nt: TGTGCCAGCAGCTCGGACAGGGGGTACACCGGGGAGCTGTTTTTT
CDR3aa: CASSSDRGYTGELFF

j_gene: TRBJ1-2
abundance: NA
v_gene: TRBV6-4
d_gene: NA
CDR3nt: TGTGCCAGCAGACCGGCGGGGGCTTTTGGCTACACCTTC
CDR3aa: CASRPAGAFGYTF

j_gene: TRBJ2-2
abundance: NA
v_gene: TRBV14
d_gene: NA
CDR3nt: TGTGCCAGCAGCCGTTCGGTATCCGGGGAGCTGTTTTTT
CDR3aa: CASSRSVSGELFF

j_gene: TRBJ2-7
abundance: NA
v_gene: TRBV14
d_gene: NA
CDR3nt: TGTGCCAGCAGCCAGTACAGAACAGCCTACGAGCAGTACTTC
CDR3aa: CASSQYRTAYEQYF

j_gene: TRBJ2-5
abundance: NA
v_gene: TRBV27
d_gene: TRBD1
CDR3nt: TGTGCCAGCAGTGCGGCGACAGGGGGCGGGGGGGAGACCCAGTACTTC
CDR3aa: CASSAATGGGGETQYF

j_gene: TRBJ1-3
abundance: NA
v_gene: TRBV27
d_gene: NA
CDR3nt: TGTGCCAGCAGTTCCATATCGAACTCTGGAAACACCATATATTTT
CDR3aa: CASSSISNSGNTIYF

j_gene: TRBJ1-5
abundance: NA
v_gene: TRBV5-6
d_gene: TRBD1
CDR3nt: TGTGCCAGCAGCTGGGCAGGGGGTAGCAATCAGCCCCAGCATTTT
CDR3aa: CASSWAGGSNQPQHF

j_gene: TRBJ2-7
abundance: NA
v_gene: TRBV6-5
d_gene: TRBD1
CDR3nt: TGTGCCAGCAGTTACTCTGGGACAGGAAGCCTGTACTTC
CDR3aa: CASSYSGTGSLYF

j_gene: TRBJ2-1
abundance: NA
v_gene: TRBV27
d_gene: NA
CDR3nt: TGTGCCACCCTAGGACCAAGCTACAATGAGCAGTTCTTC
CDR3aa: CATLGPSYNEQFF